The 10 T cell receptor beta chains below all came from one sample that was sequenced in a study of Graves' ophthalmopathy and Graves' hyperthyroidism. RNA transcripts served as template for amplifying TCR beta CDR3 sequences. First-round RT-PCR relied on HTBI primers, and a second-round multiplex PCR came next. TCRdb recomputed calls from the multiplex PCR reads with MiXCR, one row per CDR3 protein. The data hold under 250,000 distinct CDR3 sequences, with roughly 21% observed a single time. Sequenced material: peripheral blood. These receptors were obtained from a woman aged 45-60 years with Graves' ophthalmopathy.

This clonotype appeared many times. The rearrangement links TRBV18 to TRBJ2-5; 7 bases fit TRBD2. CDR1 is KGHSH, CDR2 LQKENI, per germline. The V and J ends lost 4 bases and 5 bases, in that order; junction bases with no gene match: 10. The CDR3 sequence is 15 residues long. CDR3 amino acids: CASSRTQLREETQYF. For the CDR3, the DNA is TGTGCCAGCTCACGGACACAGCTGCGGGAGGAGACCCAGTACTTC.

This clonotype has a handful of counts. The rearrangement uses TRBV5-1 and TRBJ1-5, with unresolved D. Germline V CDR1 and CDR2: SGHRS, YFSETQ. The CDR3 spans 13 residues. V lost 2 bases and J 3 bases, leaving 6 bases between the germline ends. The chain's CDR3 is CASSLGYNQPQHF. The DNA of the CDR3 is TGCGCCAGCAGCTTAGGCTACAATCAGCCCCAGCATTTT.

This clonotype was observed at least ten times. The chain has TRBV28 and TRBJ1-2; 10 nucleotides match TRBD1. There are 13 residues in the CDR3. Looked up from germline, CDR1 is MDHEN and CDR2 is SYDVKM. J lost 9 bases, V lost 5 bases, and 6 bases had no gene match. Here the CDR3 reads CASSPWDRGRYTF. In nucleotides, the CDR3 is TGTGCCAGCAGTCCCTGGGACAGGGGTCGCTACACCTTC.

This clonotype was counted many times. The V and J genes are TRBV20-1 and TRBJ1-1; D is uncertain. Between the trimmed V and J ends, which lost 1 base and 0 bases, there was a span of 9 bases. This CDR3 has 14 residues. The V gene's germline CDR1 is DFQATT and CDR2 SNEGSKA (reference sequence). The CDR3 sequence is CSARVVFMNTEAFF. CDR3 bases: TGCAGTGCTAGAGTAGTCTTTATGAACACTGAAGCTTTCTTT.

Many counts were recorded for this clonotype. An end of the junction does not agree with germline; a read error may underlie this. The CDR3 DNA sequence: TGTGCCAGTAGTCAGAAGGGGTACACCGGGGAGCTGCTTTTT. Amino acids: CASSQKGYTGELLF. This chain links TRBV19 with TRBJ2-2, with D possibly called TRBD1 or TRBD2 (5 bases each). This CDR3 spans 14 amino acids. CDR1 LNHDA and CDR2 SQIVND come from the germline V gene (reference sequence).

This clonotype has a count of ten or more. This chain connects TRBV27 to TRBJ2-7; tentative D call: TRBD2 (5 bases). Germline V gives CDR1 MNHEY, CDR2 SMNVEV (reference sequence). With 3 bases removed from V and 0 bases from J, the gap between germline ends came to 12 bases. The CDR3 length is 15 residues. CDR3 nucleotides: TGTGCCAGCAGTTTTAGGGAGACTTACTCCTACGAGCAGTACTTC. This sequence encodes CASSFRETYSYEQYF.

This clonotype has at least ten counts. The rearrangement uses TRBV2 and TRBJ1-1; D perhaps matches TRBD1 (6 bases). The V gene lost 6 bases and the J gene lost 0 bases, with 20 bases spanning the gap. This CDR3 has 17 amino acids. Germline V gene sequence: CDR1 SNHLY, CDR2 FYNNEI. The CDR3 protein is CASRVEPGQFMNTEAFF. As DNA, the CDR3 is TGTGCCAGCAGGGTCGAACCTGGACAGTTTATGAACACTGAAGCTTTCTTT.

This clonotype appeared a single time. The rearrangement joins TRBV6-1 to TRBJ2-7, with TRBD2 identical over 7 bases. Germline V gene data show CDR1 as MNHNS and CDR2 as SASEGT. The J segment lost 1 base and the V segment lost 10 bases, leaving 10 bases of the junction unmatched. There are 14 residues in the CDR3. The CDR3 nucleotides are TGTGCCACCACGGGGCTAGCGGTGTCCTACGAGCAGTACTTC. Translation: CATTGLAVSYEQYF.

This clonotype was seen ten or more times. V is TRBV5-1 and J is TRBJ1-6; D may be TRBD1 (5 bases). The CDR3 is made up of 18 amino acids. The germline V gene encodes CDR1 SGHRS and CDR2 YFSETQ. V was shortened by 0 bases and J by 10 bases, with 23 bases between the two germline ends. The CDR3 bases are TGCGCCAGCAGCTTGGGGATCAAGGGACGCCTCGGCGAATCACCCCTCCACTTT. Its translation is CASSLGIKGRLGESPLHF.

The chain couples TRBV12-3 or TRBV12-4 to TRBJ1-3; the D is unclear. The ends were cut back, 6 bases at V and 2 bases at J, with 11 bases in the middle. This CDR3 contains 14 residues. The CDR3 here is CASSKRIAGNTIYF. The CDR3 DNA sequence: TGTGCCAGCAGCAAGAGGATCGCTGGAAACACCATATATTTT.